One sample yielded the 12 T cell receptor beta chains listed below, sequenced in a study of cytomegalovirus exposure and HLA in healthy donors (dated by TCRdb to 2016 to 2017). The library was made by the immunoSEQ multiplex PCR assay. For the multiplex PCR, a mixture combining 60 forward primers for TCR Vbeta segments and 13 reverse primers for TCR Jbeta segments was used. Held by TCRdb, this immuneACCESS table contains in-frame sequences only and omits some clones. Under half of the omission traces to an unresolved V gene where checked; the cause of the rest is unknown. The sample profile shows 120,000 to 150,000 clones; 60% to 80% of them were found once. Together, the top ten hold about 0.62% of the sample. Specimen: PBMCs. Receptors originate from a male donor in good health and CMV-seronegative.

The chain is built from TRBV7-9 and TRBJ2-7; TRBD1 aligns across 8 bases. The CDR3 loop spans 15 amino acids. Germline V lookup: CDR1 SEHNR, CDR2 FQNEAQ (reference sequence). Trimming cost V 5 bases and J 6 bases; bases outside gene matches: 12. CDR3 bases: TGTGCCAGCAGCCCCAACTACGACAGGGGACCCGAGCAGTACTTC. It translates to CASSPNYDRGPEQYF. Based on the CDR3 plus reference TRBV7-9 and TRBJ2-7, the full variable domain is DTGVSQNPRHKITKRGQNVTFRCDPISEHNRLYWYRQTLGQGPEFLTYFQNEAQLEKSRLLSDRFSAERPKGSFSTLEIQRTEQGDSAMYLCASSPNYDRGPEQYFGPGTRLTVT.

The J gene is TRBJ2-1, the V gene TRBV19, with 9 bases matching TRBD2. J gave up 4 bases and V 8 bases, and 3 bases lay outside the gene matches. CDR1 and CDR2 (germline): LNHDA, SQIVND (reference sequence). The CDR3 is made up of 13 amino acids. DNA of the CDR3: TGTGCCAGTCGGGCGGGGGGGTACAATGAGCAGTTCTTC. It translates to CASRAGGYNEQFF. Full variable domain (rest looked up from reference TRBV19 and TRBJ2-1): DGGITQSPKYLFRKEGQNVTLSCEQNLNHDAMYWYRQDPGQGLRLIYYSQIVNDFQKGDIAEGYSVSREKKESFPLTVTSAQKNPTAFYLCASRAGGYNEQFFGPGTRLTVL.

This chain links TRBV9 with TRBJ2-2; no clear D gene. V was cut by 4 bases and J by 4 bases, with 17 bases left in between. Per the germline V gene, CDR1 is SGDLS and CDR2 is YYNGEE. The CDR3 has 16 residues. The CDR3 DNA is TGTGCCAGCAGCCCCCGAATGAGCCCCGCCACCGGGGAGCTGTTTTTT. This sequence encodes CASSPRMSPATGELFF.

The chain combines TRBV6-5 with TRBJ1-1; D possibly corresponds to TRBD1 (5 bases). V dropped 5 bases and J dropped 13 bases, with 14 bases sitting between them. CDR1 and CDR2 from the germline V gene are MNHEY and SVGAGI. The CDR3 runs 11 residues. CDR3 sequence reads: CASSRGTDSFF. The DNA of the CDR3 is TGTGCCAGCAGTAGGGGTACTGACAGTTTCTTT.

This chain links TRBV9 with TRBJ2-5, with 10 bases matching TRBD1. Germline trimming cut 0 bases from V and 6 bases from J; bases unmatched to any gene: 2. CDR3 length: 14 amino acids. Germline loops: CDR1 SGDLS, CDR2 YYNGEE. The CDR3 DNA is TGTGCCAGCAGCGTAGGGGACAGGGGAAAGACCCAGTACTTC. Encoded protein: CASSVGDRGKTQYF. Looking up the rest from reference TRBV9 and TRBJ2-5 gives the full variable domain: DSGVTQTPKHLITATGQRVTLRCSPRSGDLSVYWYQQSLDQGLQFLIQYYNGEERAKGNILERFSAQQFPDLHSELNLSSLELGDSALYFCASSVGDRGKTQYFGPGTRLLVL.

The count of this clone is one. The V call is TRBV21-1, the J call TRBJ2-1; TRBD2 was called by the table and not checked on the DNA. TRBV21-1 is a known pseudogene. The CDR3 length is 12 residues. The CDR3 DNA reads TGTGCCAGCAGCAAGGACTGCAATGAGCAGTTCTTC. It is translated as CASSKDCNEQFF.

V is TRBV4-3 and J is TRBJ2-5, with TRBD1 matching over 9 bases. The trim removed 8 bases at V and 2 bases at J, leaving 3 bases unmatched. Germline CDR1 LGHNA, CDR2 YSLEER. The length of the CDR3 is 13 residues. The CDR3 DNA reads as TGCGCCAGCGGGGACAGGGATCAAGAGACCCAGTACTTC. It specifies CASGDRDQETQYF.

The CDR3: CASSTNLETQYF. The CDR3 DNA is TGTGCCAGCAGCACAAACCTAGAGACCCAGTACTTC. This chain links TRBV11-1 with TRBJ2-5; D is unclear. The CDR3 length is 12 residues. The germline V gene encodes CDR1 SGHAT and CDR2 FQDESV (reference sequence). The germline V and J ends were trimmed by 5 bases and 4 bases, with 8 bases remaining between them.

The chain couples TRBV6-6 to TRBJ2-7; D may be TRBD1 (6 bases). The CDR3 is made up of 15 amino acids. Germline-derived CDR1 and CDR2 are MNHNY and SVGAGI (reference sequence). With 6 bases removed from V and 0 bases from J, the gap between germline ends came to 15 bases. The CDR3 is CASSSGHHSSYEQYF. CDR3 bases: TGTGCCAGCAGCTCGGGACACCATTCCTCCTACGAGCAGTACTTC.

The chain couples TRBV7-9 to TRBJ1-2, with 12 positions matching TRBD1. V lost 8 bases, J lost 0 bases, and 10 bases stayed unmatched. Germline V gene sequence: CDR1 SEHNR, CDR2 FQNEAQ (reference sequence). The CDR3 loop spans 17 amino acids. The CDR3 nucleotides read TGTGCCAGCTGGGGGGACAGGGGGCCTTTAGCTAACTATGGCTACACCTTC. This sequence encodes CASWGDRGPLANYGYTF.

This chain uses TRBV2 with TRBJ2-7; D might be TRBD2 (7 bases). Germline V gives CDR1 SNHLY, CDR2 FYNNEI. Between the trimmed V and J ends, which lost 6 bases and 6 bases, there was a span of 15 bases. This CDR3 region has 13 residues. The CDR3 loop is CASRGGPAFEQYF. In DNA, the CDR3 is TGTGCCAGCAGGGGGGGGCCAGCTTTCGAGCAGTACTTC.

J is TRBJ2-7 and V is TRBV19, with 9 bases aligning to TRBD1. The CDR3 runs to 15 residues. V lost 7 bases and J lost 4; bases outside the gene matches: 11. The germline V gene has CDR1 LNHDA and CDR2 SQIVND (reference sequence). The CDR3 coding sequence is TGTGCCAGTACCCCGGACAGGGGCGAGACTTACGAGCAGTACTTC. Its protein product is CASTPDRGETYEQYF.